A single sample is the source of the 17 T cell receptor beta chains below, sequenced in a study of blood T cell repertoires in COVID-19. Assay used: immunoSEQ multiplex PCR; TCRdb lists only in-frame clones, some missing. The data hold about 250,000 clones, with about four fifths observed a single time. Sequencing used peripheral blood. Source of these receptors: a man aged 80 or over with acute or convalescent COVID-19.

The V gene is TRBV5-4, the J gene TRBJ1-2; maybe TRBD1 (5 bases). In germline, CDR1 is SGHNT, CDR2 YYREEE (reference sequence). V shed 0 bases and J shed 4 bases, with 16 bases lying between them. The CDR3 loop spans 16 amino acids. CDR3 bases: TGTGCCAGCAGCTTGGCGGGAGCAGGGTTGAGCTATGGCTACACCTTC. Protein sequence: CASSLAGAGLSYGYTF.

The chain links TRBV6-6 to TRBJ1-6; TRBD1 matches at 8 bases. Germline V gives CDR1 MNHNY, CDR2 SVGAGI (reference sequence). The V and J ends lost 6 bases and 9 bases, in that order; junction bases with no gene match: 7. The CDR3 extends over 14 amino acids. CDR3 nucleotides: TGTGCCAGCAGCCCAGGACAGGGAGGTTCACCCCTCCACTTT. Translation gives CASSPGQGGSPLHF.

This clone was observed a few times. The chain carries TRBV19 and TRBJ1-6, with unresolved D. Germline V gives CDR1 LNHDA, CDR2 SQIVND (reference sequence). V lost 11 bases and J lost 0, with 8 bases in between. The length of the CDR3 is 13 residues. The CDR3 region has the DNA TGTGCCGGAGGGAGCTCCTATAATTCACCCCTCCACTTT. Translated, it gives CAGGSSYNSPLHF.

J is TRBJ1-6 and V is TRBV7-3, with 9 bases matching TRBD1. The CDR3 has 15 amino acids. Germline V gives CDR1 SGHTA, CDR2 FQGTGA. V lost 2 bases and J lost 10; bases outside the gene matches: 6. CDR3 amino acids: CASSLGTGTWSPLHF. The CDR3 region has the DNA TGTGCCAGCAGCTTAGGGACAGGGACATGGTCACCCCTCCACTTT.

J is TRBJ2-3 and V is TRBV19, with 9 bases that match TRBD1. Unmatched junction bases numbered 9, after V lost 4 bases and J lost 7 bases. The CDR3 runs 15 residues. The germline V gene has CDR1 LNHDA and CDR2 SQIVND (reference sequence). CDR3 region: CASSRTGDIRYTQYF. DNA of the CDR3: TGTGCCAGTAGTAGGACAGGGGATATTCGATATACGCAGTATTTT.

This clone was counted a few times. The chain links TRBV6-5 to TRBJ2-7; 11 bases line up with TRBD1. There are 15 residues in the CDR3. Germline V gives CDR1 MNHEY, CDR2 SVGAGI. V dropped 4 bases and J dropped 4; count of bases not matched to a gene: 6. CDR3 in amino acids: CASSFPGQGGYEQYF. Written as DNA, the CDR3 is TGTGCCAGCAGTTTCCCGGGACAGGGGGGTTACGAGCAGTACTTC.

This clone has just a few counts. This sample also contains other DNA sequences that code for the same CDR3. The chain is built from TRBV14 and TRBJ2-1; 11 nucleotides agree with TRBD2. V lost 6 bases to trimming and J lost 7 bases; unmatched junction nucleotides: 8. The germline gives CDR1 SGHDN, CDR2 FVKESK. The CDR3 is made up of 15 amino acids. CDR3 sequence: CASRSTSGSYNEQFF. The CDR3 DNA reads TGTGCCAGCAGATCTACTAGCGGGAGTTATAATGAGCAGTTCTTC.

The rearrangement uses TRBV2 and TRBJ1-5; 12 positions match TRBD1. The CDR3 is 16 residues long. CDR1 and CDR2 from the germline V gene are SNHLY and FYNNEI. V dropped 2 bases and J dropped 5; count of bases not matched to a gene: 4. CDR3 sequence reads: CASSERGQGADQPQHF. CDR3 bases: TGTGCCAGCAGTGAAAGGGGACAGGGGGCGGATCAGCCCCAGCATTTT.

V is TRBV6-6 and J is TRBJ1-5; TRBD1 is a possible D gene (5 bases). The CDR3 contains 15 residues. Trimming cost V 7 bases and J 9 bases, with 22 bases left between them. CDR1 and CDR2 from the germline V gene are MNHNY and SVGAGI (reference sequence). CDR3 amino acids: CASTPSIRGKGPQHF. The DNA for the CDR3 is TGTGCCAGCACTCCGAGCATTAGGGGCAAAGGGCCCCAGCATTTT.

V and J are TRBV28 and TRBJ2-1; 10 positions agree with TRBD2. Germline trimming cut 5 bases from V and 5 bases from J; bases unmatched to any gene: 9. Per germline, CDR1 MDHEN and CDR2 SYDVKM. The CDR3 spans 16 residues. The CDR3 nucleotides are TGTGCCAGCAGTCCACCGGGACTAGCGCGCCACAATGAGCAGTTCTTC. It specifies CASSPPGLARHNEQFF.

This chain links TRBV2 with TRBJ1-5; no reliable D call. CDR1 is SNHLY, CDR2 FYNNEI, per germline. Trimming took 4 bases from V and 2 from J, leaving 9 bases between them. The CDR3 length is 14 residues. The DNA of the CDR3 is TGTGCCAGCAGTGCTTCCGGGGGCAATCAGCCCCAGCATTTT. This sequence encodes CASSASGGNQPQHF.

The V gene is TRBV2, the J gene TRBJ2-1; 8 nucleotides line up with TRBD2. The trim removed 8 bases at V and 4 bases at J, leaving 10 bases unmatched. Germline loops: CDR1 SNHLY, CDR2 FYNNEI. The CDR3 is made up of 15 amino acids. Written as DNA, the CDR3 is TGTGCCAGCGGCCTTGGCGGGAGGAGGTACAATGAGCAGTTCTTC. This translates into CASGLGGRRYNEQFF. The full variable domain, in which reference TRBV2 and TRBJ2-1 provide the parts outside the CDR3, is EPEVTQTPSHQVTQMGQEVILRCVPISNHLYFYWYRQILGQKVEFLVSFYNNEISEKSEIFDDQFSVERPDGSNFTLKIRSTKLEDSAMYFCASGLGGRRYNEQFFGPGTRLTVL.

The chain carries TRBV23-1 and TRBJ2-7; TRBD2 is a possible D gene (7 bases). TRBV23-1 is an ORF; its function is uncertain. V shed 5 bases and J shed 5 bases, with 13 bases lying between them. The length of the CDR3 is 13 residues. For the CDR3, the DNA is TGCGCCAGCAGTTATGGGGGGGCCCACGAGCAGTACTTC. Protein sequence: CASSYGGAHEQYF.

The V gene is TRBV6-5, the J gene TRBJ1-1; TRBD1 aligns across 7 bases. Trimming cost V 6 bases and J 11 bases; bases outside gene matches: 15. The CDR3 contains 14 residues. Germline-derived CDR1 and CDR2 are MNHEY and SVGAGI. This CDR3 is CASRTGTDTVGAFF. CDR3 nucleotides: TGTGCCAGCAGAACCGGGACAGACACGGTGGGGGCTTTCTTT.

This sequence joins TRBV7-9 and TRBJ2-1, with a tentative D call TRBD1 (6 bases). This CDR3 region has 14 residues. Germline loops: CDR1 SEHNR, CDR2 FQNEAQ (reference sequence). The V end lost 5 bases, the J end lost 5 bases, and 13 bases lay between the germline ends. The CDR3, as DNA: TGTGCCAGCAGCCCCTGGACAGATAACAATGAGCAGTTCTTC. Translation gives CASSPWTDNNEQFF.

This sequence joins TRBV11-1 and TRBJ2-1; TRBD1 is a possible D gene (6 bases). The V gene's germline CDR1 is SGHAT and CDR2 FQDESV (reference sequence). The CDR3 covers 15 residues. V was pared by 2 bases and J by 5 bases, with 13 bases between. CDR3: CASSLLQGPNNEQFF. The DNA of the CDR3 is TGTGCCAGCAGCTTACTACAGGGACCTAACAATGAGCAGTTCTTC. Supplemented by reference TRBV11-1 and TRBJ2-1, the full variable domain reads EAEVAQSPRYKITEKSQAVAFWCDPISGHATLYWYRQILGQGPELLVQFQDESVVDDSQLPKDRFSAERLKGVDSTLKIQPAELGDSAMYLCASSLLQGPNNEQFFGPGTRLTVL.

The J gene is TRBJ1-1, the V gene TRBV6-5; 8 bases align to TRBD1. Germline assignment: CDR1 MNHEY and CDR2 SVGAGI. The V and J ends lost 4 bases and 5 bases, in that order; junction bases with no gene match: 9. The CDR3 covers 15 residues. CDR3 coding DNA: TGTGCCAGCAGTTCGAGACAGGGGCGGGGGACTGAAGCTTTCTTT. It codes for CASSSRQGRGTEAFF.